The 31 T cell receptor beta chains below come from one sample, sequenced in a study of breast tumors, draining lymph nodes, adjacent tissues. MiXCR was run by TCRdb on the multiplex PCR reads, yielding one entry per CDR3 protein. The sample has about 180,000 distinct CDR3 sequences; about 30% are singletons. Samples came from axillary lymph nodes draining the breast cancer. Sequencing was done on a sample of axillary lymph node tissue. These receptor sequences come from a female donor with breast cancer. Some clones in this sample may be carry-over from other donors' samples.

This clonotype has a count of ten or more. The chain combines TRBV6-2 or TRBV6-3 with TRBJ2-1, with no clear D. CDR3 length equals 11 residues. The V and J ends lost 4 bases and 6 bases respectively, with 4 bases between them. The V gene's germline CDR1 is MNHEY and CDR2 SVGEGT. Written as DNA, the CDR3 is TGTGCCAGCAGTTTGTTCAATGAGCAGTTCTTC. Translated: CASSLFNEQFF.

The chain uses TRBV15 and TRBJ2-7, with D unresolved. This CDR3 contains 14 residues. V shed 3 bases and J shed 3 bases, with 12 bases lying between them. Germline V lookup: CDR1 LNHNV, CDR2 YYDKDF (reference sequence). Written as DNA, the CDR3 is TGTGCCACCAGCAGTGGAATCGGTTTCTACGAGCAGTACTTC. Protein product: CATSSGIGFYEQYF.

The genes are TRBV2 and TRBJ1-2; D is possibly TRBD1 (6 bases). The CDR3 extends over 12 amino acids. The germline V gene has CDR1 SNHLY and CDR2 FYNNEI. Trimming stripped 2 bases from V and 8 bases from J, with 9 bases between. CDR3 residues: CASSENGGGYTF. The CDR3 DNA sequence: TGTGCCAGCAGTGAAAACGGGGGCGGCTACACCTTC.

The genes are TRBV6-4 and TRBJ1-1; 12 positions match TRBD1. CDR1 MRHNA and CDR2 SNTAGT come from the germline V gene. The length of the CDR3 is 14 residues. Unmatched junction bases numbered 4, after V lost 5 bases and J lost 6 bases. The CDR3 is CASSMGQGAAEAFF. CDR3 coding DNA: TGTGCCAGCAGTATGGGACAGGGGGCCGCTGAAGCTTTCTTT.

The CDR3 nucleotides are TGTGCTAGAGGAGGAGAGACCCAGTACTTC. It is translated as CARGGETQYF. The J gene is TRBJ2-5, the V gene TRBV12-3 or TRBV12-4, with D possibly being TRBD2 (5 bases). The CDR3 loop spans 10 amino acids.

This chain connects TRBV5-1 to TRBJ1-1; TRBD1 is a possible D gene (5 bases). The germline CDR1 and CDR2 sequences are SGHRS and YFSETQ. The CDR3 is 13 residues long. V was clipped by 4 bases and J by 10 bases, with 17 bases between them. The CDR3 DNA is TGCGCCAGCAGCGGAGTGCGGGCAGGGCGAGCTTTCTTT. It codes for CASSGVRAGRAFF.

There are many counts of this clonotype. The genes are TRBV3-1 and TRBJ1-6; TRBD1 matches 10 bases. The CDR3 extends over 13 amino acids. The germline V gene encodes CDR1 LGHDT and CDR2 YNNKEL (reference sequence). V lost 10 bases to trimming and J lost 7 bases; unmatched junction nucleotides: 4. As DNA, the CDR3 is TGTGCCACCTCGGGACAGGGGAATTCACCCCTCCACTTT. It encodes CATSGQGNSPLHF.

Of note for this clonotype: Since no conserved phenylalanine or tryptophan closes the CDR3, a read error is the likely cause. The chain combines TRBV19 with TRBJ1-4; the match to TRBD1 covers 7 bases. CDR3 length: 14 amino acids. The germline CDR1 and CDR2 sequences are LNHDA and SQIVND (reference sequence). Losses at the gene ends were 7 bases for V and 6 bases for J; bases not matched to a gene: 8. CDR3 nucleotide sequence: TGTGCCAGTAAGGGGGGACAGACCCATGAAAAACTGTTTTCC. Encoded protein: CASKGGQTHEKLFS.

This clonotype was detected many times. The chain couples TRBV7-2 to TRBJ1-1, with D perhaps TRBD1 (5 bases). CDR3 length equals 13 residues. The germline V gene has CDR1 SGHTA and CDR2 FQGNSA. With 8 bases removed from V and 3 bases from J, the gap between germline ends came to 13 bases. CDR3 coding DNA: TGTGCCAGCGGCCATTCCAGGGACACTGAAGCTTTCTTT. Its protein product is CASGHSRDTEAFF.

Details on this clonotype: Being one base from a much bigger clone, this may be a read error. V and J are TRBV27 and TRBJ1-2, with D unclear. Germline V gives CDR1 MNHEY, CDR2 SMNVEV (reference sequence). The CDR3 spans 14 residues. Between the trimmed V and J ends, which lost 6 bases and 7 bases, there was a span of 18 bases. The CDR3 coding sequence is TGTGCCAGCAGCCCCGGACGGCTCGTGGGTGGCTACACCTTC. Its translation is CASSPGRLVGGYTF.

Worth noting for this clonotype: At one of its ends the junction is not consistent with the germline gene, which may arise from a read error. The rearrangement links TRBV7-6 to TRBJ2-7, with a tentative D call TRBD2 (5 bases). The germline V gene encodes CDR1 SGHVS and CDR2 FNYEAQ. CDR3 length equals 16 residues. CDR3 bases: TGCGCCAGCAGCTTGGGGAGTCCTTCTAGCTCCTACGAGCAGTACTTC. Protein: CASSLGSPSSSYEQYF.

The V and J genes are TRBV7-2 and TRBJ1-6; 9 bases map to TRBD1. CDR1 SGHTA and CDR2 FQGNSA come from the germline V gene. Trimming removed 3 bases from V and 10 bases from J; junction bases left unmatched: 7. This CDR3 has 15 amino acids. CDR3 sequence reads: CASSFSGTGHSPLHF. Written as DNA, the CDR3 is TGTGCCAGCAGCTTCTCCGGGACAGGGCACTCACCCCTCCACTTT.

CDR3 amino acids: CSAGKGETQYF. The CDR3 region has the DNA TGCAGTGCTGGTAAGGGAGAGACCCAGTACTTC. This chain links TRBV20-1 with TRBJ2-5; D unclear. The V gene lost 5 bases and the J gene lost 4 bases, with 8 bases spanning the gap. The CDR3 covers 11 residues. CDR1 and CDR2 from the germline V gene are DFQATT and SNEGSKA (reference sequence).

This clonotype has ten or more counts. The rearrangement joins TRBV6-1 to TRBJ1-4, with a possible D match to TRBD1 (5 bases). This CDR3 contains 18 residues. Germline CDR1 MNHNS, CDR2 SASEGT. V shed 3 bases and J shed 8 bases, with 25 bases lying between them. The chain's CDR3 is CASSEGLGRGGVREKLFF. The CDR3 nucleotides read TGTGCCAGCAGTGAGGGCCTGGGACGCGGAGGGGTCAGGGAAAAACTGTTTTTT.

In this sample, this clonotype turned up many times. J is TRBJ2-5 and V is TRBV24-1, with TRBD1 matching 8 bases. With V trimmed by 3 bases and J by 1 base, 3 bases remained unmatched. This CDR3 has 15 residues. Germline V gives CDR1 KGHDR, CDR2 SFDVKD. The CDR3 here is CATSDRGTGQETQYF. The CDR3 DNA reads TGTGCCACCAGTGATCGAGGGACAGGCCAAGAGACCCAGTACTTC.

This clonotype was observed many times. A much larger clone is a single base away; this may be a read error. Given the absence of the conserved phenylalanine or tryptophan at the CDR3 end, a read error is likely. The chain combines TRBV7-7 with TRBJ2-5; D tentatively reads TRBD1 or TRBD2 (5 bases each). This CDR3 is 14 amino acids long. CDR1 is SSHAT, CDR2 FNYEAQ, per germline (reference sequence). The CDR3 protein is CASSLQVGTETQYL. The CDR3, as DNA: TGTGCTAGCAGTTTACAGGTCGGGACAGAGACCCAGTACCTC.

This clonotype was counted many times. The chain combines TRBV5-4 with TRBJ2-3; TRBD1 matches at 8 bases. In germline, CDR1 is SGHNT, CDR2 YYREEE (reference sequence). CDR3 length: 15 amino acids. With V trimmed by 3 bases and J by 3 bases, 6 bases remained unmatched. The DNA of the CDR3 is TGTGCCAGCAGCTCTGGACAGGGTGAAACAGATACGCAGTATTTT. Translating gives CASSSGQGETDTQYF.

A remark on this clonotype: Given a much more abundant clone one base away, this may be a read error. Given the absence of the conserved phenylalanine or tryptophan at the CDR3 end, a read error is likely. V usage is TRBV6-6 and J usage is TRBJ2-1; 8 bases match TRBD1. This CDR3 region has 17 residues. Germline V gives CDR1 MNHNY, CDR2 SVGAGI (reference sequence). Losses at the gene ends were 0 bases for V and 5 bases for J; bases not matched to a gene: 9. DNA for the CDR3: TGTGCCAGCAGTTACTCGGGGGCCGGGACAGGTAACAATGAGCAGTTCTCC. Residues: CASSYSGAGTGNNEQFS.

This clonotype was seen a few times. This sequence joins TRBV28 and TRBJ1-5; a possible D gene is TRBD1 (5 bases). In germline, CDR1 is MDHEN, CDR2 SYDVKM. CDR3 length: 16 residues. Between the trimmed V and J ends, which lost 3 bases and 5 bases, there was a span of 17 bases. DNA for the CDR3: TGTGCCAGCAGTTTCAAGGGGACGCGGCGTTATCAGCCCCAGCATTTT. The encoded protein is CASSFKGTRRYQPQHF.

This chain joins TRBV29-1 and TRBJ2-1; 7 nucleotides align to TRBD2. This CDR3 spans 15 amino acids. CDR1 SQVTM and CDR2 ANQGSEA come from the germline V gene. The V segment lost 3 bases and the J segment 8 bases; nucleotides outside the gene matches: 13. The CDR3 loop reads CSVESLGGRDDEQFF. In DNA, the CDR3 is TGCAGCGTTGAGTCTCTTGGAGGGAGGGACGATGAGCAGTTCTTC.

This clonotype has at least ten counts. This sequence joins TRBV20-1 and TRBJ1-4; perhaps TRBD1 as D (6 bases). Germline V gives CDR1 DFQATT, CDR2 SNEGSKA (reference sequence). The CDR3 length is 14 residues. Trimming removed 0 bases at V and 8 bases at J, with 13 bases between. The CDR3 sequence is CSARDKRDTEKLFF. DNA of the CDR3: TGCAGTGCTAGAGATAAGAGGGACACCGAAAAACTGTTTTTT.

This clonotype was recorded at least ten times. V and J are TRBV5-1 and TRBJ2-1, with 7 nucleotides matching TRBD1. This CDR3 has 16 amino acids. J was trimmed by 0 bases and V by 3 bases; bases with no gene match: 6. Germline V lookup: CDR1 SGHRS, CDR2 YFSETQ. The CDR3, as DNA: TGCGCCAGCAGCTGGGGGACAGTAAGCTCCTACAATGAGCAGTTCTTC. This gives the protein CASSWGTVSSYNEQFF.

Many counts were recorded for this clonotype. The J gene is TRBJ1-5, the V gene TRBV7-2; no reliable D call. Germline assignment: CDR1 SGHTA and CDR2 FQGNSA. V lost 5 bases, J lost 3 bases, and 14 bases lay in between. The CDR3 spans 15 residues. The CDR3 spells CASSPIRANNQPQHF. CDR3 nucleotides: TGTGCCAGCAGCCCCATCCGGGCCAACAATCAGCCCCAGCATTTT.

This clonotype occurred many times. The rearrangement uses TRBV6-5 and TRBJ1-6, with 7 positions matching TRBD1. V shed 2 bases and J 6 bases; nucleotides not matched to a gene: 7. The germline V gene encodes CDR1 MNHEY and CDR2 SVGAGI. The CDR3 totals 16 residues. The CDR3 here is CASSYEGGSSNSPLHF. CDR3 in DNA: TGTGCCAGCAGTTACGAAGGGGGCAGTAGTAATTCACCCCTCCACTTT.

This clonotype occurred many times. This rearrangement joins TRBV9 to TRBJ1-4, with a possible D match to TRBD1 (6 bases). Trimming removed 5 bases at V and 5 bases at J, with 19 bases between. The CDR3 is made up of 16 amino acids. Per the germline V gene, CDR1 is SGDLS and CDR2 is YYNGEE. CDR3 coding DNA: TGTGCCAGCAGTAGCGGGGGGGCTTCTTACAATGAAAAACTGTTTTTT. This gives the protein CASSSGGASYNEKLFF. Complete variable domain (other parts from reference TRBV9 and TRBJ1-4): DSGVTQTPKHLITATGQRVTLRCSPRSGDLSVYWYQQSLDQGLQFLIQYYNGEERAKGNILERFSAQQFPDLHSELNLSSLELGDSALYFCASSSGGASYNEKLFFGSGTQLSVL.

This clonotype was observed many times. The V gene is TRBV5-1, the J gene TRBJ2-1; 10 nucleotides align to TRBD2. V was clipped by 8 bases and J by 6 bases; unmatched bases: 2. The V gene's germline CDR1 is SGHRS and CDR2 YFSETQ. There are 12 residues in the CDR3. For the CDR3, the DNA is TGCGCCAGTAAGCGGGAGGGCAATGAGCAGTTCTTC. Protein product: CASKREGNEQFF.

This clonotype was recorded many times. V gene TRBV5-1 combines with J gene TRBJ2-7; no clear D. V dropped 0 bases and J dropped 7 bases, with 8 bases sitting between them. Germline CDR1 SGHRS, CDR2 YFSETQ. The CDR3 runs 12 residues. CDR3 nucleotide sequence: TGCGCCAGCAGCTTGGAAGGGCGTGAGCAGTACTTC. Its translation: CASSLEGREQYF.

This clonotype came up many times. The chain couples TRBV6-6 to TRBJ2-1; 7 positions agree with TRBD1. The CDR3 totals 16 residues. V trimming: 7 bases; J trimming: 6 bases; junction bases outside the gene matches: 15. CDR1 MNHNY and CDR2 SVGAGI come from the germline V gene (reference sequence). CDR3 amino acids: CASKPYIQGFSNEQFF. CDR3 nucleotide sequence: TGTGCCAGCAAGCCTTACATACAGGGGTTCAGCAATGAGCAGTTCTTC.

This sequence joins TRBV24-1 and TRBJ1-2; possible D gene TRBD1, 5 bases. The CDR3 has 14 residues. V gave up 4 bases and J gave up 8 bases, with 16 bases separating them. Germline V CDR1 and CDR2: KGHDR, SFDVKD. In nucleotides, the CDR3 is TGTGCCACCAGTGACCGGGACTCGGGGGAGGGCTACACCTTC. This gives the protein CATSDRDSGEGYTF.

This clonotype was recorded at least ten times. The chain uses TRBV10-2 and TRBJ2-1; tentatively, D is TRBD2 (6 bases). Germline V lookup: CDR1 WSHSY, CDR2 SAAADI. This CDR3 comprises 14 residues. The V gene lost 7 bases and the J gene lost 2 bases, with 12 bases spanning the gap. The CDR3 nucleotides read TGCGCCAGCATACAGGAGGGAACCTACAATGAGCAGTTCTTC. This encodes CASIQEGTYNEQFF.

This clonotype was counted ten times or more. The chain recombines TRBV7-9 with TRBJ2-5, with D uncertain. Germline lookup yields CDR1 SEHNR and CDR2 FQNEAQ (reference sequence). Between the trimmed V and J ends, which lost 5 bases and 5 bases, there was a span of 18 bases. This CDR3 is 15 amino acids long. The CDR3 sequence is CASSHSVQAPETQYF. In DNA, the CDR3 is TGTGCCAGCAGCCACAGTGTTCAGGCCCCCGAGACCCAGTACTTC.